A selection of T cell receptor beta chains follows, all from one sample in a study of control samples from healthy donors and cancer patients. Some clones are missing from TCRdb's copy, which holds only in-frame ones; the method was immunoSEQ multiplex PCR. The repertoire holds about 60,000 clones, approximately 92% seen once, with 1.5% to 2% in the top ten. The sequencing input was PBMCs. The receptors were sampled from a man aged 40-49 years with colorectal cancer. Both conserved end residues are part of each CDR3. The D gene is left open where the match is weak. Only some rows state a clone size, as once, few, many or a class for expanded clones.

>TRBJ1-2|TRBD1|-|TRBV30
TGTGCCTGGGGTCGACAGGGCGGCTATGGCTACACCTTC
CAWGRQGGYGYTF
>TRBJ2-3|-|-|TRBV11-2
TGTGCCAGCAGCTTAATAACCGGGCCCAGGGGGGACACAGATACGCAGTATTTT
CASSLITGPRGDTDTQYF
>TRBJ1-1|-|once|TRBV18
TGTGCCAGCTCACTAACCAGGGGAGACACTGAAGCTTTCTTT
CASSLTRGDTEAFF
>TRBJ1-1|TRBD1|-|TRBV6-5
TGTGCCAGCAGTTTGGACAGGGGGAGAACTGAAGCTTTCTTT
CASSLDRGRTEAFF
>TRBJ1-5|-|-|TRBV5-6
TGTGCCAGCACCCAAATGGGAGGATATCTAAATCAGCCCCAGCATTTT
CASTQMGGYLNQPQHF
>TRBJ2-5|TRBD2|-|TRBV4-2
TGTGCCAGCAGCCAAGATCTAGCGGGGGGGCGGAGTGTAGAGACCCAGTACTTC
CASSQDLAGGRSVETQYF
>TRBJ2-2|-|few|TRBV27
TGTGCCAGCAGTTTTGGCCCCGGGCGGGCGAACACCGGGGAGCTGTTTTTT
CASSFGPGRANTGELFF
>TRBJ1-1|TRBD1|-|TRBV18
TGTGCCAGCTCACTGGGGACAGGGTGGACTGAAGCTTTCTTT
CASSLGTGWTEAFF
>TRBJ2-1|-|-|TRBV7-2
TGTGCCAGCAGCTTATCGATAGACAGGACCTCCTACAATGAGCAGTTCTTC
CASSLSIDRTSYNEQFF
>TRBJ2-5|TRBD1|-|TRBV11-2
TGTGCCAGCAGCGCCAGTCCAGGGGGATTGGAGACCCAGTACTTC
CASSASPGGLETQYF
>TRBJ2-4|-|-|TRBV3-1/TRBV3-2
TGTGCCAGCAGCCAAGATAGAAGGGTAAACATTCAGTACTTC
CASSQDRRVNIQYF
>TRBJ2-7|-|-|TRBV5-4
TGTGCCAGCAGCTTGGGGCCAGGGAGAAAGGACGAGCAGTACTTC
CASSLGPGRKDEQYF
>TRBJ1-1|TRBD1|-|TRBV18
TGTGCCAGCTCACCAAAATACACAGGGGAGTTCGGGAACACTGAAGCTTTCTTT
CASSPKYTGEFGNTEAFF
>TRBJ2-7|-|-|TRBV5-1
TGCGCCAGCAGTTCAGGGCAGACCTACGAGCAGTACTTC
CASSSGQTYEQYF
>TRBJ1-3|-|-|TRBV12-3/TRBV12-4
TGTGCCAGCAGTTTGAGTGGGGCAGACACCATATATTTT
CASSLSGADTIYF
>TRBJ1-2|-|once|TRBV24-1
TGTGCCACCAGTGATTCCGGCTACTATGGCTACACCTTC
CATSDSGYYGYTF
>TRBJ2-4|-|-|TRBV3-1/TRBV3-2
TGTGCCAGCAGCCGAGGACTTCGGTCCGACATTCAGTACTTC
CASSRGLRSDIQYF
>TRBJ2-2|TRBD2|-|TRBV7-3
TGTGCCAGCAGCCGACTAGCGGGGAACACCGGGGAGCTGTTTTTT
CASSRLAGNTGELFF
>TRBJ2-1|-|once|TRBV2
TGTGCCAGCGGAGGGAGGAATGAGCAGTTCTTC
CASGGRNEQFF
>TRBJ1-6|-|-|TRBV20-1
TGCAGTGCTAGTAAGGACTCCCTGACTTCACCCCTCCACTTT
CSASKDSLTSPLHF
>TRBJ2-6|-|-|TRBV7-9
TGTGCCAGCAGCTTAGGAGGTGGCCAGGCTGGGGCCAACGTCCTGACTTTC
CASSLGGGQAGANVLTF
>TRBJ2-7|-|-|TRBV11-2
TGTGCCAGCAGCTTAGTCGCGGTATACGAGCAGTACTTC
CASSLVAVYEQYF
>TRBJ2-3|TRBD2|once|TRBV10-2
TGCGCCAGCAGTGGGCTAGCGGGGGTCACAGATACGCAGTATTTT
CASSGLAGVTDTQYF
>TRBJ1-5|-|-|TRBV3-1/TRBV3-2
TGTGCCAGCAGCCAGCCGGGGGAGTCCCAGCATTTT
CASSQPGESQHF
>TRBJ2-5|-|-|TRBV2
TGTGCCAGCAAAGGGTTTTTAGTGGGCTTCCACCAAGAGACCCAGTACTTC
CASKGFLVGFHQETQYF
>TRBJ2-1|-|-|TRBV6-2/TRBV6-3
TGTGCCAGCAGCGTAGTAGGATTCAATGAGCAGTTCTTC
CASSVVGFNEQFF
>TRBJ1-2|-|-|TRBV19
TGTGCCAGTACCCCGGCAGGGACGCACTATGGCTACACCTTC
CASTPAGTHYGYTF
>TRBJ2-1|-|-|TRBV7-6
TGTGCCAGCAGCTTAGACGGCGGCCCCAATAAGCAGTTCTTC
CASSLDGGPNKQFF
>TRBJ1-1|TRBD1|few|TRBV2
TGTGCCAGCAGAGAGACAGGGTTGAACACTGAAGCTTTCTTT
CASRETGLNTEAFF
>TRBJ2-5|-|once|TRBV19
TGTGCCAGTAGTGGTGGGGGAAGAGAGACCCAGTACTTC
CASSGGGRETQYF
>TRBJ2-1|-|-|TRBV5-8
TGTGCCAGCAGCTTAGGAGAGGCTGGCCCCTACAATGAGCAGTTCTTC
CASSLGEAGPYNEQFF
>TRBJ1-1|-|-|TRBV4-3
TGCGCCAGCAGCCAAGATTGGCCGGGGAACACTGAAGCTTTCTTT
CASSQDWPGNTEAFF
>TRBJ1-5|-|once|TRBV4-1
TGCGCCAGCAGCTCACAGCTCTGGGGCAATCAGCCCCAGCATTTT
CASSSQLWGNQPQHF
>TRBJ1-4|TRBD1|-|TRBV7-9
TGTGCCAGCAGCTTGGGACAGGGGAATGAAAAACTGTTTTTT
CASSLGQGNEKLFF
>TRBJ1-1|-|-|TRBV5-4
TGTGCCAGCAGCTCGGCCGGGAGGGCGAACACTGAAGCTTTCTTT
CASSSAGRANTEAFF
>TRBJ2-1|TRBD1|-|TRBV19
TGTGCCAGTAGTATGTCGGGACTTCCGGGACAGGGGGCCTACAATGAGCAGTTCTTC
CASSMSGLPGQGAYNEQFF
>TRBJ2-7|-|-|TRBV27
TGTGCCAGCAGTTGGACCAGGGGCTCCTACGAGCAGTACTTC
CASSWTRGSYEQYF
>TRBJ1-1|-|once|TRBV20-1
TGCAGTGCTAGTCGGCTTTCTGAAGCTTTCTTT
CSASRLSEAFF